This T cell receptor beta chain was found in a study of T-cell memory formation after mild COVID-19. V lost 5 bases and J lost 2, with 8 bases in between. CDR3 length: 13 residues. The germline V gene has CDR1 MNHEY and CDR2 SMNVEV (reference sequence). Notes on the study in general: The study found contracting CD4+ clones mainly in CM and EM and contracting CD8+ clones in EMRA. Confirmation was lacking for SARS-CoV-2 specificity of second-wave clones that peaked on day 37. Pre-infection memory contained some responding clones, which suggested that cross-reactive memory had joined.

TCRdb used MiXCR to reprocess the 5' RACE reads, holding one entry per CDR3 protein. Of 150,000 to 200,000 distinct CDR3 sequences in the sample, approximately 16% were seen once. This clonotype occurred a few times. What it binds is unknown. The specimen was PBMCs or a T cell subset sorted from them (not recorded which). This chain links TRBV27 with TRBJ2-3; the D is unclear. The receptor was derived from an adult woman who had mild COVID-19 (a few samples of this study predate the infection). Cell type and time point are not known. The CDR3 bases are TGTGCCAGCAGTGCCGGTAACACAGATACGCAGTATTTT. As protein: CASSAGNTDTQYF.